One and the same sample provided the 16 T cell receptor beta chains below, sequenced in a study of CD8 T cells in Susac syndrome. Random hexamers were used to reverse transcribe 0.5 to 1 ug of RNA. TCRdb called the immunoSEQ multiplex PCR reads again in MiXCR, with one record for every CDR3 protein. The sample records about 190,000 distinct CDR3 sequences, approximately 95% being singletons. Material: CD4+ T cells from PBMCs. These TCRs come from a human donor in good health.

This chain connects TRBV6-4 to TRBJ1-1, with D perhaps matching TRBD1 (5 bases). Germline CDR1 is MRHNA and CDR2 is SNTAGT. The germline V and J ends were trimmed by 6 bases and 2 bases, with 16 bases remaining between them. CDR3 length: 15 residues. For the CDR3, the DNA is TGTGCCAGCAGCGCCTCTCCCGGGGGAAACACTGAAGCTTTCTTT. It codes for CASSASPGGNTEAFF.

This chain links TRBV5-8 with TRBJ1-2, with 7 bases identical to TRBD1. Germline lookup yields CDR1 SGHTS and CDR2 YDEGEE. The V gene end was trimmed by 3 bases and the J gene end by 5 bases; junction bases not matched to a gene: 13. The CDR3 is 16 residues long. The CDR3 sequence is CASSSLPGQQNYGYTF. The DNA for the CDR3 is TGTGCCAGCAGCTCACTTCCGGGACAGCAAAATTATGGCTACACCTTC.

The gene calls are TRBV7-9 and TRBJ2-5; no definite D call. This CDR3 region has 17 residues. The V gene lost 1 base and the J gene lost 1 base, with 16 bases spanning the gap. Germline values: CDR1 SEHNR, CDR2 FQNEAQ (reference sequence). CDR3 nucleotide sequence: TGTGCCAGCAGCTTAGGGGATTCGGCTCTGGGCCAAGAGACCCAGTACTTC. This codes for CASSLGDSALGQETQYF.

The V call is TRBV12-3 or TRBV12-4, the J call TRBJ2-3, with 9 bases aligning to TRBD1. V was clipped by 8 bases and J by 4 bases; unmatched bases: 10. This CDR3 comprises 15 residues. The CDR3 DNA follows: TGTGCCAGCGCCTCCTCGGACAGGGGTTCAGATACGCAGTATTTT. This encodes CASASSDRGSDTQYF.

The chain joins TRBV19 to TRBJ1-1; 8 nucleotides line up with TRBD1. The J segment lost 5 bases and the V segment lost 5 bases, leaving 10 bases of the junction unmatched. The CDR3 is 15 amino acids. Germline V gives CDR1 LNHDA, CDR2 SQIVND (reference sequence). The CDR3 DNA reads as TGTGCCAGTAGTCAGGGGGCAGTCGTGGTGACTGAAGCTTTCTTT. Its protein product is CASSQGAVVVTEAFF.

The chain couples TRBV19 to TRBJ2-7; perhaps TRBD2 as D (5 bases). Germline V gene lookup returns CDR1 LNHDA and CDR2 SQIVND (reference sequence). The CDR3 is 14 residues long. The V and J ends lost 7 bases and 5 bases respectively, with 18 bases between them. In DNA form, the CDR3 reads TGTGCCAGTACTCCGGTTGCGGGTCTACACGAGCAGTACTTC. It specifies CASTPVAGLHEQYF.

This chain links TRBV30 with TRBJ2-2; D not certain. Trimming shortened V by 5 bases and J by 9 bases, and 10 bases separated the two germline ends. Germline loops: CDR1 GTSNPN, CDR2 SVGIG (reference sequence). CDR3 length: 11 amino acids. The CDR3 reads CAWAFARELFF. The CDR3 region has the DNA TGTGCCTGGGCCTTCGCAAGGGAGCTGTTTTTT.

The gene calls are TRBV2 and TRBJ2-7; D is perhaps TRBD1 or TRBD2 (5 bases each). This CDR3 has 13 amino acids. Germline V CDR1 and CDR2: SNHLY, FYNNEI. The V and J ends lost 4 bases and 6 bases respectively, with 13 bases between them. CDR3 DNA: TGTGCCAGCAGTGCGAGGGACCGGTCCGAGCAGTACTTC. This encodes CASSARDRSEQYF. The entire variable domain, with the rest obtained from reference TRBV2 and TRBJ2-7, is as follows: EPEVTQTPSHQVTQMGQEVILRCVPISNHLYFYWYRQILGQKVEFLVSFYNNEISEKSEIFDDQFSVERPDGSNFTLKIRSTKLEDSAMYFCASSARDRSEQYFGPGTRLTVT.

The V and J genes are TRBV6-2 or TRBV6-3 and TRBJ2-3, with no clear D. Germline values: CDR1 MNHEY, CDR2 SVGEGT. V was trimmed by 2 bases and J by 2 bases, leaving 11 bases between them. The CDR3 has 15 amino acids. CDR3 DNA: TGTGCCAGCAGTTACGGGCAGGCCTTCACAGATACGCAGTATTTT. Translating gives CASSYGQAFTDTQYF.

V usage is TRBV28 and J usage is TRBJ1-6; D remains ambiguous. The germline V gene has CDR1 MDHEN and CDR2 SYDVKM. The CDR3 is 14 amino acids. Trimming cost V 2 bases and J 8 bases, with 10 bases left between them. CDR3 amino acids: CASSLGRRDSPLHF. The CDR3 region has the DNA TGTGCCAGCAGTTTAGGGAGGAGGGATTCACCCCTCCACTTT.

The chain's CDR3 is CASSYSYSARDYEQYV. The CDR3 nucleotides are TGTGCCAGCAGTTACTCATACAGTGCAAGGGACTACGAGCAGTACGTC. The genes are TRBV6-6 and TRBJ2-7; D remains unclear. Germline values: CDR1 MNHNY, CDR2 SVGAGI (reference sequence). V was cut by 0 bases and J by 3 bases, with 15 bases left in between. The CDR3 is 16 residues long.

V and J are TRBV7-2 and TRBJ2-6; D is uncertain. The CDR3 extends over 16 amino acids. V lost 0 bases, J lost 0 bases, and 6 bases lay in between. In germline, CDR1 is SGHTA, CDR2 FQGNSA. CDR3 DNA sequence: TGTGCCAGCAGCTTAGCGAGCGACTCTGGGGCCAACGTCCTGACTTTC. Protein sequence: CASSLASDSGANVLTF.

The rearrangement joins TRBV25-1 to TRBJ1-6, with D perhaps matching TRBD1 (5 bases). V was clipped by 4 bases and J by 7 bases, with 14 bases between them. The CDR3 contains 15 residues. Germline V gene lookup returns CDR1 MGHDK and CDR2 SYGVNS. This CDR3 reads CASSGGMGTNSPLHF. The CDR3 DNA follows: TGTGCCAGCAGTGGGGGCATGGGAACGAATTCACCCCTCCACTTT.

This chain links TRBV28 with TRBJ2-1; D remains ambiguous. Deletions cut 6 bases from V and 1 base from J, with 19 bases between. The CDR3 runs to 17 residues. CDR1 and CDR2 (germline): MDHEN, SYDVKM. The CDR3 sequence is CASRGGSNSASYNEQFF. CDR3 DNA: TGTGCCAGCAGAGGCGGATCGAACTCCGCGTCCTACAATGAGCAGTTCTTC. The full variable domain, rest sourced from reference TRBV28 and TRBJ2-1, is DVKVTQSSRYLVKRTGEKVFLECVQDMDHENMFWYRQDPGLGLRLIYFSYDVKMKEKGDIPEGYSVSREKKERFSLILESASTNQTSMYLCASRGGSNSASYNEQFFGPGTRLTVL.

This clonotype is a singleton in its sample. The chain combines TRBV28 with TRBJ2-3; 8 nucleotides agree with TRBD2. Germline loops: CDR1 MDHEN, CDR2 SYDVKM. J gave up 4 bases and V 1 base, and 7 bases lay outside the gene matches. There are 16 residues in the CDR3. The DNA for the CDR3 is TGTGCCAGCAGTTTATTTAGCGGGGATCTGGCAGATACGCAGTATTTT. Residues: CASSLFSGDLADTQYF.

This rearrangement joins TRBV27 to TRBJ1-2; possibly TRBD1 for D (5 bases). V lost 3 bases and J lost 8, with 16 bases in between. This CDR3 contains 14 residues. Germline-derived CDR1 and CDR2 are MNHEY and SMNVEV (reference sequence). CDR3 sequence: CASSFWDHDGGYTF. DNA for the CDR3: TGTGCCAGCAGTTTCTGGGACCATGACGGAGGCTACACCTTC.